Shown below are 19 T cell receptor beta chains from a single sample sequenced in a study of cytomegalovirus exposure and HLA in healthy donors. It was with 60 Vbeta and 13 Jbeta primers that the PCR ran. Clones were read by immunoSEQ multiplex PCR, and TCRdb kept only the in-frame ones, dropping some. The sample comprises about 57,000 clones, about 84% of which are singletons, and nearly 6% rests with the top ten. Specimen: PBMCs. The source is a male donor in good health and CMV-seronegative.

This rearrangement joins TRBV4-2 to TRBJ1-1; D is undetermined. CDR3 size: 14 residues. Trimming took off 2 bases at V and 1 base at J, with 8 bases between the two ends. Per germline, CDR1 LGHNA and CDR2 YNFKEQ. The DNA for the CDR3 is TGTGCCAGCAGCCAACCGACATCGAACACTGAAGCTTTCTTT. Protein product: CASSQPTSNTEAFF.

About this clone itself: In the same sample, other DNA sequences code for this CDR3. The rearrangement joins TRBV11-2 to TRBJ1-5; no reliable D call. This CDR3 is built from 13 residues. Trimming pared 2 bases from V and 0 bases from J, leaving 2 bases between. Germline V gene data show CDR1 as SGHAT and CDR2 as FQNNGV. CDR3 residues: CASSLYSNQPQHF. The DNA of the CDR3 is TGTGCCAGCAGCTTATATAGCAATCAGCCCCAGCATTTT.

The CDR3 is CASTSIGDEQFF. CDR3 nucleotide sequence: TGTGCCAGCACATCGATTGGAGATGAGCAGTTCTTC. This chain links TRBV6-6 with TRBJ2-1; D remains unclear. The CDR3 is made up of 12 amino acids. Germline CDR1 and CDR2: MNHNY and SVGAGI (reference sequence). V dropped 7 bases and J dropped 8 bases, with 12 bases sitting between them.

CDR3 DNA: TGTGCCAGCAGTGAGGGTGGGGCTCGGAAAGCTTTCTTT. It encodes CASSEGGARKAFF. The rearrangement links TRBV2 to TRBJ1-1, with a weak D call TRBD1 (5 bases). Trimming removed 3 bases from V and 9 bases from J, with 14 bases in between. Germline V gene data show CDR1 as SNHLY and CDR2 as FYNNEI. CDR3 size: 13 residues.

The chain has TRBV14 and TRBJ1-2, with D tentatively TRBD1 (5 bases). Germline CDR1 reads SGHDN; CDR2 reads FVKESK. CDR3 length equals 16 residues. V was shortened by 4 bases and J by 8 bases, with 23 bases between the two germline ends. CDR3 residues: CASSPLLQAGVWGYTF. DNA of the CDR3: TGTGCCAGCAGCCCCCTCCTCCAAGCGGGGGTGTGGGGCTACACCTTC.

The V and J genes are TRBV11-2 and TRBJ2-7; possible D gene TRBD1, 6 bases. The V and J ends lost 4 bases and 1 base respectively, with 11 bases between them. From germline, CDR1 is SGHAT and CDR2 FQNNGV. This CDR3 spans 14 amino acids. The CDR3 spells CASSSTGFSYEQYF. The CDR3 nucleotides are TGTGCCAGCAGCTCTACAGGGTTTTCCTACGAGCAGTACTTC.

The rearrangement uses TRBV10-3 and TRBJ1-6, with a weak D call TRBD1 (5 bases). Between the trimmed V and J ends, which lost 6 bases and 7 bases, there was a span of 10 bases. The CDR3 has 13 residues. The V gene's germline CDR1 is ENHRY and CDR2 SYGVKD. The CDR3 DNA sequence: TGTGCCATCAGGGGGACTGGGAATTCACCCCTCCACTTT. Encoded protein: CAIRGTGNSPLHF.

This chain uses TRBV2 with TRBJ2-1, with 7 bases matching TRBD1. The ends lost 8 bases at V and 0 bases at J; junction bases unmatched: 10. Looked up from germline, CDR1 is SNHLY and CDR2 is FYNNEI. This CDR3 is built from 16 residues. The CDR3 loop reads CASCKEGASSYNEQFF. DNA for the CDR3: TGTGCCAGCTGTAAAGAGGGGGCTAGCTCCTACAATGAGCAGTTCTTC.

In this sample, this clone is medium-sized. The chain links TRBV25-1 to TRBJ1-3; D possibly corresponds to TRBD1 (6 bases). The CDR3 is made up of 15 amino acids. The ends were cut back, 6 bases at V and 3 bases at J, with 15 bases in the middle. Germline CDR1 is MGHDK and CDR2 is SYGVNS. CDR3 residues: CASSPPGAGGNTIYF. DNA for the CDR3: TGTGCCAGCAGCCCTCCAGGGGCAGGTGGAAACACCATATATTTT. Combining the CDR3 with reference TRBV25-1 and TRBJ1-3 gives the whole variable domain EADIYQTPRYLVIGTGKKITLECSQTMGHDKMYWYQQDPGMELHLIHYSYGVNSTEKGDLSSESTVSRIRTEHFPLTLESARPSHTSQYLCASSPPGAGGNTIYFGEGSWLTVV.

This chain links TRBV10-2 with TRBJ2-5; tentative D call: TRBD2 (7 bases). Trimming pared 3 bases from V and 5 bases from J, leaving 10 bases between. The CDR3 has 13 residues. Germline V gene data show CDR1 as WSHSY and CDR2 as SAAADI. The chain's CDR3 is CASSEGGGETQYF. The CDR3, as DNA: TGCGCCAGCAGTGAAGGGGGAGGGGAGACCCAGTACTTC.

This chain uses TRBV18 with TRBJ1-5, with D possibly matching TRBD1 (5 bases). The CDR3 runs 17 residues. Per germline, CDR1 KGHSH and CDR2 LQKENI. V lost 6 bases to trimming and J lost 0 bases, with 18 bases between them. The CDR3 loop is CASSITFGQDSNQPQHF. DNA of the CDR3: TGTGCCAGCTCGATTACCTTTGGACAAGATAGCAATCAGCCCCAGCATTTT.

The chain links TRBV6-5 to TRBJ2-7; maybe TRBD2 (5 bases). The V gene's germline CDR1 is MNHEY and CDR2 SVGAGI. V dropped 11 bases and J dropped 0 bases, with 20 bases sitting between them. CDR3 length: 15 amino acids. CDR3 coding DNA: TGTGCCGTCGCGGGCCAAGGATCGAGCTCCTACGAGCAGTACTTC. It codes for CAVAGQGSSSYEQYF.

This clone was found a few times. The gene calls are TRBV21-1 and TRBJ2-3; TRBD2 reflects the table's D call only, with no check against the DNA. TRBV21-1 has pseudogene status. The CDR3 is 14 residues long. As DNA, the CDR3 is TGTGCCGGGAACCAGGGAGGGTCCACAGATACGCAGTATTTT. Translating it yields CAGNQGGSTDTQYF.

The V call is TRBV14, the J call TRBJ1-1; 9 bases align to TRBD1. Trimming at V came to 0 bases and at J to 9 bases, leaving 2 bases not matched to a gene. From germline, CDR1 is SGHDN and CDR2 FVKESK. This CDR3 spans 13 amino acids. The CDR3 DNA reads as TGTGCCAGCAGCCAAGAAGGACAGGGGAAAGCTTTCTTT. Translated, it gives CASSQEGQGKAFF.

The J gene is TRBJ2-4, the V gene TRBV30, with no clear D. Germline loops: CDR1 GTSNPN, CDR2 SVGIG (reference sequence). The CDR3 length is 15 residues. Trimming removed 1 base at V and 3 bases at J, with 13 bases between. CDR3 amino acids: CAWSAPRIVKNIQYF. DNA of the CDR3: TGTGCCTGGAGTGCCCCCCGCATAGTCAAAAACATTCAGTACTTC.

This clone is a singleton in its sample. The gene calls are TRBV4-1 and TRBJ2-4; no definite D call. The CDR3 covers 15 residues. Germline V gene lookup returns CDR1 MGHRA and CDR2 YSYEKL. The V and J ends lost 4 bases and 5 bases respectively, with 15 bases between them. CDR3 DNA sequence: TGCGCCAGCAGCCGGGTGGCGACAAACGAAAACATTCAGTACTTC. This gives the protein CASSRVATNENIQYF.

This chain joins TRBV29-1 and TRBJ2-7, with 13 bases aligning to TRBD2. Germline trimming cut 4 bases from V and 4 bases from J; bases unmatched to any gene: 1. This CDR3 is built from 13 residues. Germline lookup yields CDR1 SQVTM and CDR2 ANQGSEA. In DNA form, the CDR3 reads TGCAGCGTTGTGGGACTAGCGGGGTACGAGCAGTACTTC. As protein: CSVVGLAGYEQYF.

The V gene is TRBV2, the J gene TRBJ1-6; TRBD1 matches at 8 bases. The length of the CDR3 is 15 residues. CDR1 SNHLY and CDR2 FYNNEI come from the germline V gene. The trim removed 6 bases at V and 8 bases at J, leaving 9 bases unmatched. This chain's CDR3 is CASRSRTGLDSPLHF. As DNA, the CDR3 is TGTGCCAGCAGATCCCGGACAGGGCTAGATTCACCCCTCCACTTT.

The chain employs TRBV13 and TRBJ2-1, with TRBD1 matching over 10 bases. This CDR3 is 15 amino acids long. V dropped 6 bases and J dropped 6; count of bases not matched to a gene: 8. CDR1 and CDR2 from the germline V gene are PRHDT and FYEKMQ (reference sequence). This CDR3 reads CASRPTGGGGNEQFF. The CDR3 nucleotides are TGTGCCAGCAGGCCGACAGGGGGCGGTGGCAATGAGCAGTTCTTC.